This passage covers 5 T cell receptor beta chains from one sample sequenced in a study of T cells in Graves' hyperthyroidism and ophthalmopathy. Regions amplified from RNA transcripts were the TCR beta CDR3 regions. Carried out on the TCR CDR3, a first-round RT-PCR used the HTBI primer set. From the multiplex PCR reads, TCRdb called clonotypes with MiXCR, one entry per CDR3 protein. The table lists a few hundred thousand distinct CDR3 sequences, approximately 14% of them singletons. Sample: blood. These receptors came from a woman under 40 with Graves' hyperthyroidism.

V and J are TRBV15 and TRBJ2-3; tentatively, D is TRBD1 (5 bases). V was pared by 3 bases and J by 1 base, with 14 bases between. There are 16 residues in the CDR3. Germline V gene data show CDR1 as LNHNV and CDR2 as YYDKDF (reference sequence). CDR3 sequence reads: CATSRERRGGTDTQYF. For the CDR3, the DNA is TGTGCCACCAGCAGGGAACGTAGGGGTGGCACAGATACGCAGTATTTT.

This clonotype was detected many times. This rearrangement joins TRBV12-3 or TRBV12-4 to TRBJ1-5, with 7 bases that match TRBD1. This CDR3 comprises 17 residues. Trimming cost V 5 bases and J 0 bases; bases outside gene matches: 10. The CDR3 bases are TGTGCCAGCAGTCCGGGGGGGGGGACAGATAGCAATCAGCCCCAGCATTTT. It codes for CASSPGGGTDSNQPQHF.

This clonotype turned up a few times. The V and J genes are TRBV20-1 and TRBJ2-3, with 7 bases fitting TRBD2. The CDR3 consists of 14 residues. Germline V gives CDR1 DFQATT, CDR2 SNEGSKA (reference sequence). After removal of 4 bases from V and 3 bases from J, the junction contained 7 bases not matched to a gene. The CDR3 region has the DNA TGCAGTGCTACTCTAGCGGACAAGACAGATACGCAGTATTTT. It codes for CSATLADKTDTQYF.

This chain links TRBV10-3 with TRBJ2-6, with unresolved D. Germline V gene lookup returns CDR1 ENHRY and CDR2 SYGVKD. V gave up 7 bases and J gave up 0 bases, with 16 bases separating them. The CDR3 has 17 amino acids. The CDR3 loop reads CAITPKVPLSGANVLTF. CDR3 DNA: TGTGCCATCACCCCCAAGGTCCCTCTCTCTGGGGCCAACGTCCTGACTTTC.

In the case of this clonotype: It is likely a read error: a sequence one base away is far more abundant. The V gene is TRBV7-9, the J gene TRBJ2-4, with D tentatively TRBD2 (5 bases). The germline CDR1 and CDR2 sequences are SEHNR and FQNEAQ (reference sequence). There are 14 residues in the CDR3. The CDR3 sequence is CASSLGLAKTIQYF. As DNA, the CDR3 is TGTGCCAGCAGCTTAGGTCTAGCCAAAACCATTCAGTACTTC. The full variable domain, completed using reference TRBV7-9 and TRBJ2-4, is DTGVSQNPRHKITKRGQNVTFRCDPISEHNRLYWYRQTLGQGPEFLTYFQNEAQLEKSRLLSDRFSAERPKGSFSTLEIQRTEQGDSAMYLCASSLGLAKTIQYFGAGTRLSVL.